These T cell receptor beta chains were read from a single sample in a study of blood T cell repertoires in COVID-19. This table comes from immunoSEQ multiplex PCR, and its TCRdb copy is limited to in-frame clones, with some not included. The repertoire holds around 620,000 clones, with more than 80% as singletons. Sequences were obtained from peripheral blood. The receptors were sampled from a woman aged 18-29 years with acute or convalescent COVID-19. The conserved cysteine and the conserved F or W are not part of the CDR3 here.

v_call	j_call	cdr3_aa
TRBV5-1	TRBJ2-1	ASSLLQGLEQF
TRBV18	TRBJ1-1	ASSLGGNTEAF
TRBV4-2	TRBJ2-5	ASSLLAGGQETQY
TRBV15	TRBJ1-1	ATRGGLLLNTEAF
TRBV6-4	TRBJ2-1	ASSESSGSDEQF
TRBV3-1/TRBV3-2	TRBJ2-3	ASSHPSGGADTQY
TRBV6-5	TRBJ2-7	ASSYKRGGRSEQY
TRBV5-1	TRBJ2-2	ASSLGQGITGELF
TRBV7-2	TRBJ1-2	ASTPDRVNYGYT
TRBV30	TRBJ2-1	AWSLTDNEQF
TRBV13	TRBJ1-1	ASSGTGIGNTEAF
TRBV21-1	TRBJ1-5	ASSALGGDQPQH
TRBV7-2	TRBJ1-2	ASSLVDRVLGGYT
TRBV6-4	TRBJ1-5	ASSVLTGGRNQPQH
TRBV7-9	TRBJ1-2	ASSPGNQGSYGYT
TRBV7-7	TRBJ1-4	AASIVPNEKLF
TRBV7-2	TRBJ2-3	ASSLDRLATDTQY
TRBV30	TRBJ1-6	ACGGGQGSYNSPLH